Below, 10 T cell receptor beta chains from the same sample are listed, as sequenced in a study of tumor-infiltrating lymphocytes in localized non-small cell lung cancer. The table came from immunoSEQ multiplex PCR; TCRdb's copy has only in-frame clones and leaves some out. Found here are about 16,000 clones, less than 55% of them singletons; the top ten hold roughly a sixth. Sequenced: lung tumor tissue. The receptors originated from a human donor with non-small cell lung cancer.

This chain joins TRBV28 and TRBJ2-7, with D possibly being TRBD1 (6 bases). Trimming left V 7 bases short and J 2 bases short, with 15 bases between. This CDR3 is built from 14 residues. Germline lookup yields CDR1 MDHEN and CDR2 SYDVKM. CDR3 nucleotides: TGTGCCAGCACCATAACAGGGCCGGCCTACGAGCAGTACTTC. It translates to CASTITGPAYEQYF.

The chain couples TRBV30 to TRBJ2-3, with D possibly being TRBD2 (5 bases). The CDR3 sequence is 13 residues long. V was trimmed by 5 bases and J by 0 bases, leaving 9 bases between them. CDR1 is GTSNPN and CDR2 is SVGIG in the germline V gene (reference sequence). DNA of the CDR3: TGTGCCTGGGGACTCCCGAGCACAGATACGCAGTATTTT. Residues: CAWGLPSTDTQYF.

CDR3 DNA: TGTGCCAGCAGCTTCGAGGGGGCAGTAAACTATGGCTACACCTTC. Amino acids: CASSFEGAVNYGYTF. This sequence joins TRBV5-4 and TRBJ1-2; 7 bases align to TRBD1. The V gene end was trimmed by 2 bases and the J gene end by 2 bases; junction bases not matched to a gene: 6. CDR3 length: 15 residues. CDR1 is SGHNT, CDR2 YYREEE, per germline (reference sequence).

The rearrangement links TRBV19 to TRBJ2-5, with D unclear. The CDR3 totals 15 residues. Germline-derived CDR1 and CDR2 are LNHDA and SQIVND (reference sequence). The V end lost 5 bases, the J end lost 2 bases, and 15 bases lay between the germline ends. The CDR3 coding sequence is TGTGCCAGTAGTCCGACCGTAGGGTCTCAAGAGACCCAGTACTTC. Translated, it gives CASSPTVGSQETQYF.

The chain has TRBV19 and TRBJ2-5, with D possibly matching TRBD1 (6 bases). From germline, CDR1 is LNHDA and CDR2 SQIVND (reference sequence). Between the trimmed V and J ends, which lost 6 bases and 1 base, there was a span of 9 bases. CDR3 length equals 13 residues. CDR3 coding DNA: TGTGCCAGTAGGGCCAGGGGCCAAGAGACCCAGTACTTC. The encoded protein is CASRARGQETQYF.

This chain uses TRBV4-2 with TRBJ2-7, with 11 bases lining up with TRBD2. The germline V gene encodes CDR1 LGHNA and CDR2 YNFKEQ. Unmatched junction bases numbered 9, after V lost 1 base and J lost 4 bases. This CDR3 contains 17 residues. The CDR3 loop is CASSQVIASGGKYEQYF. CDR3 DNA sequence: TGTGCCAGCAGCCAAGTTATCGCTAGCGGGGGGAAATACGAGCAGTACTTC.

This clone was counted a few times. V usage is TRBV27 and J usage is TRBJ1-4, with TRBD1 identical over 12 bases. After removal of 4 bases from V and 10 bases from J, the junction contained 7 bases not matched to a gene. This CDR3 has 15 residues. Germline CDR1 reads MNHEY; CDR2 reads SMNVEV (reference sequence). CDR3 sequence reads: CASSSRGQGAGKLFF. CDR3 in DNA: TGTGCCAGCAGTTCGCGGGGACAGGGGGCAGGAAAACTGTTTTTT.

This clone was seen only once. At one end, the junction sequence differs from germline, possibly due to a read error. The CDR3 loop reads CASSQQFPTNEKLFF. CDR3 bases: TGTGCCAGCAGCCAACAATTCCCGACTAATGAAAAACTGTTTTTT. V and J are TRBV4-1 and TRBJ1-4; no clear D. This CDR3 contains 15 residues. From germline, CDR1 is MGHRA and CDR2 YSYEKL.

CDR3 in amino acids: CASSHGDRHSYEQYF. The CDR3 DNA reads as TGTGCCAGCAGCCATGGGGACAGGCACTCCTACGAGCAGTACTTC. The rearrangement links TRBV14 to TRBJ2-7; 8 bases line up with TRBD1. Trimming removed 3 bases from V and 0 bases from J; junction bases left unmatched: 4. This CDR3 comprises 15 residues. Germline loops: CDR1 SGHDN, CDR2 FVKESK.

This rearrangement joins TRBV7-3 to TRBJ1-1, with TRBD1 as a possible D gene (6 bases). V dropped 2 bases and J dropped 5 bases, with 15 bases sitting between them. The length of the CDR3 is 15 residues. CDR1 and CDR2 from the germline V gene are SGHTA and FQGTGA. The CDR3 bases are TGTGCCAGCAGCTTAGGTTATGGGGGGCTTACTGAAGCTTTCTTT. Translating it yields CASSLGYGGLTEAFF.